This section outlines one T cell receptor (beta chain) sequence together with its context. The data originate from a study of T cell responses to AZD1222 COVID-19 vaccine. There are 14 residues in the CDR3. Germline loops: CDR1 SGHRS, CDR2 YFSETQ. The V gene lost 1 base and the J gene lost 14 bases, with 16 bases spanning the gap. Repertoires were generated with immunoSEQ multiplex PCR, while TCRdb's copy carries only in-frame clones and drops some. The sample yields some 140,000 clones, around 93% seen once. The source material was peripheral blood, sampled on day 0 of AZD1222 vaccination. The source is an adult in good health. The chain couples TRBV5-1 to TRBJ1-6; D remains unclear. The CDR3 coding sequence is TGCGCCAGCAGCTTGTCGGTCGGCGTAGAAGCCCTCCACTTT. Protein sequence: CASSLSVGVEALHF.